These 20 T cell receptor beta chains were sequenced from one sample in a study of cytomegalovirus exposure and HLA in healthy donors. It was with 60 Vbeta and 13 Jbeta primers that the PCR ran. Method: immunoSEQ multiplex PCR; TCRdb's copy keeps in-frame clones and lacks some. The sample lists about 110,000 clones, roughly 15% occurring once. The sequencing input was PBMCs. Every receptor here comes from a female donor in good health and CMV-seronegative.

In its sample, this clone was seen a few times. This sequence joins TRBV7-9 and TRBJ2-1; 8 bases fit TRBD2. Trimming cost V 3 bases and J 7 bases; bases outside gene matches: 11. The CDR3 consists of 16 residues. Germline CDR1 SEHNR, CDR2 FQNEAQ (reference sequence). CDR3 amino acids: CASSFPGAGVTNEQFF. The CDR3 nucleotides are TGTGCCAGCAGCTTCCCCGGAGCGGGGGTCACTAATGAGCAGTTCTTC.

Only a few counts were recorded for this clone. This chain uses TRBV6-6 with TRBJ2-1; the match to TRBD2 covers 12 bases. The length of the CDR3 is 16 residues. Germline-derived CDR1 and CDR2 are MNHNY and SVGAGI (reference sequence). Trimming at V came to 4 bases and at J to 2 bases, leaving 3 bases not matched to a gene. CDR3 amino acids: CASSSWTSGTYNEQFF. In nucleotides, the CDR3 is TGTGCCAGCAGTTCCTGGACTAGCGGGACCTACAATGAGCAGTTCTTC.

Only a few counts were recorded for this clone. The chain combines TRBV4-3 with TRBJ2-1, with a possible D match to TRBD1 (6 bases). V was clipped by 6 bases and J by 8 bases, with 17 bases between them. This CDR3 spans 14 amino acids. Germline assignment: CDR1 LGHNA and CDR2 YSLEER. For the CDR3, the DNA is TGCGCCAGCAGACATACGGGACATTCATATGAGCAGTTCTTC. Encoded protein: CASRHTGHSYEQFF.

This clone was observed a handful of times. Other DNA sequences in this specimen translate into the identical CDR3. The CDR3 spells CASSLGQGNYGYTF. The CDR3 DNA follows: TGTGCCAGCAGCTTAGGACAGGGTAACTATGGCTACACCTTC. The V gene is TRBV7-2, the J gene TRBJ1-2, with 7 bases fitting TRBD1. CDR1 SGHTA and CDR2 FQGNSA come from the germline V gene. Trimming took 1 base from V and 1 from J; bases not matched to a gene: 0. This CDR3 contains 14 residues. Together with reference TRBV7-2 and TRBJ1-2, the CDR3 gives the full variable domain: GAGVSQSPSNKVTEKGKDVELRCDPISGHTALYWYRQSLGQGLEFLIYFQGNSAPDKSGLPSDRFSAERTGGSVSTLTIQRTQQEDSAVYLCASSLGQGNYGYTFGSGTRLTVV.

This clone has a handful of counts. The CDR3 loop is CASSVRTGVNQPQHF. The CDR3 DNA follows: TGTGCCAGCAGCGTTCGGACAGGAGTCAATCAGCCCCAGCATTTT. The V gene is TRBV7-2, the J gene TRBJ1-5, with 7 nucleotides matching TRBD1. This CDR3 is built from 15 residues. Germline CDR1 SGHTA, CDR2 FQGNSA. V shed 5 bases, J shed 3 bases, and the junction held 7 bases outside the gene matches. Based on the CDR3 plus reference TRBV7-2 and TRBJ1-5, the full variable domain is GAGVSQSPSNKVTEKGKDVELRCDPISGHTALYWYRQSLGQGLEFLIYFQGNSAPDKSGLPSDRFSAERTGGSVSTLTIQRTQQEDSAVYLCASSVRTGVNQPQHFGDGTRLSIL.

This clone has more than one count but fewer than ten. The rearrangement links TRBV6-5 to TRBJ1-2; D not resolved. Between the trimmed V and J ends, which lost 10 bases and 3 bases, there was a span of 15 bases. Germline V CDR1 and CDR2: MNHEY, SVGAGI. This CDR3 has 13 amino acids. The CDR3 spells CATTPGVHYGYTF. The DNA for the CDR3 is TGTGCCACCACACCCGGGGTTCACTATGGCTACACCTTC.

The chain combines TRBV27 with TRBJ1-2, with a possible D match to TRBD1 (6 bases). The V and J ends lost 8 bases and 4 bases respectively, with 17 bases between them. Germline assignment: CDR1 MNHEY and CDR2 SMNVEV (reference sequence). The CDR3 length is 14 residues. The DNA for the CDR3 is TGTGCCAGCGGCCCGGGGGGCCTCGGCTATGGCTACACCTTC. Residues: CASGPGGLGYGYTF.

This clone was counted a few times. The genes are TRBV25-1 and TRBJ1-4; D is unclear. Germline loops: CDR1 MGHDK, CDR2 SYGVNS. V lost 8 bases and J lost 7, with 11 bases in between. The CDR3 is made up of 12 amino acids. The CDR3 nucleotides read TGTGCCAGCTCGGGATACGGTGAAAAACTGTTTTTT. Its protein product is CASSGYGEKLFF.

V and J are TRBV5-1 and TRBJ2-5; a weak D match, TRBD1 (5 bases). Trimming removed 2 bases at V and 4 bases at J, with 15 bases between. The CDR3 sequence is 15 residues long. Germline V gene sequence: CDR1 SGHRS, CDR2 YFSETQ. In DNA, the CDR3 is TGCGCCAGCAGCTTAAATCAGGGAAGTAGAGAGACCCAGTACTTC. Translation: CASSLNQGSRETQYF.

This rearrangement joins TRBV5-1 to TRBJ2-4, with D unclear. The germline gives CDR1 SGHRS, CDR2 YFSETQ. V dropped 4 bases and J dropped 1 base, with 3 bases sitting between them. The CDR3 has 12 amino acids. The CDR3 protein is CASSLAKNIQYF. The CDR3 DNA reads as TGCGCCAGCAGCCTCGCCAAAAACATTCAGTACTTC.

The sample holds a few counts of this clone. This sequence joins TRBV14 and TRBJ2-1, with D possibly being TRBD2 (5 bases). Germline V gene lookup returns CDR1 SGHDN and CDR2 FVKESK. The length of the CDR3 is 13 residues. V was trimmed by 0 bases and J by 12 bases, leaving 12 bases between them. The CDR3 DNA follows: TGTGCCAGCAGCCAAGATCGGAGAGGGTGGCAGTTCTTC. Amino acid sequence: CASSQDRRGWQFF.

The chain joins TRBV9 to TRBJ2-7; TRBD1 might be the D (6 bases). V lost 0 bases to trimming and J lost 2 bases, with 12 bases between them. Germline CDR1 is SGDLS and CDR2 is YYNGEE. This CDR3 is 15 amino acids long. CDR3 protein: CASSVEMGQAYEQYF. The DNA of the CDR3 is TGTGCCAGCAGCGTAGAAATGGGACAAGCCTACGAGCAGTACTTC.

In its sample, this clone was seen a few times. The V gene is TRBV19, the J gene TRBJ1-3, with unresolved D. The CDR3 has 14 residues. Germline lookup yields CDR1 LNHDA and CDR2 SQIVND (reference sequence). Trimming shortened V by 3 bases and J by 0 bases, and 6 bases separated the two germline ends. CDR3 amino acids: CASSMGSSGNTIYF. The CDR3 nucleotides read TGTGCCAGTAGTATGGGGAGCTCTGGAAACACCATATATTTT.

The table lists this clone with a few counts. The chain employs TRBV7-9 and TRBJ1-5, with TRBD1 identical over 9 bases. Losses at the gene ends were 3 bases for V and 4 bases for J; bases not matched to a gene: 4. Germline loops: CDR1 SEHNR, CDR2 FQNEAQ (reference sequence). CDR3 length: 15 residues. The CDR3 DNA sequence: TGTGCCAGCAGCTTGGCGGGACAGGGTAATCAGCCCCAGCATTTT. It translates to CASSLAGQGNQPQHF.

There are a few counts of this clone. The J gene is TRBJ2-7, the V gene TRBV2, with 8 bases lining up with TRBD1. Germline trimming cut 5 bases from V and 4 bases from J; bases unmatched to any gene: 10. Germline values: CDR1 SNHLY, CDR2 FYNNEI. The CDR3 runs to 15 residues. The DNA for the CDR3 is TGTGCCAGCAGTACCGACAGGGGCCCTCCTTACGAGCAGTACTTC. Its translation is CASSTDRGPPYEQYF.

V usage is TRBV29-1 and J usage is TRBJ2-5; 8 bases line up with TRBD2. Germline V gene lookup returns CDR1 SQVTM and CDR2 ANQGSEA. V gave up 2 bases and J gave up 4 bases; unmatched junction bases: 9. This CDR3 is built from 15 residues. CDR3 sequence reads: CSVEIRRGAGETQYF. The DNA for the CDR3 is TGCAGCGTTGAAATAAGGCGGGGGGCGGGAGAGACCCAGTACTTC.

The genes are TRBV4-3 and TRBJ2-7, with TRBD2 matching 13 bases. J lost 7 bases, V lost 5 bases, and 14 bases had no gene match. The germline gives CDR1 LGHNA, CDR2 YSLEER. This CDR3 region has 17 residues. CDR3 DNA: TGCGCCAGCAGCTCTTGGACTAGCGGGAGCCGGGGTGGGGAGCAGTACTTC. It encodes CASSSWTSGSRGGEQYF.

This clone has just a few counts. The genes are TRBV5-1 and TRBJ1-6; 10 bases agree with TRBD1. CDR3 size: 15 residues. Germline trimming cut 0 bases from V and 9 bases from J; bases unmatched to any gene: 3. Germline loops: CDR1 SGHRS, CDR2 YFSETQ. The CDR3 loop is CASSLAGDRGSPLHF. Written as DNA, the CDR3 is TGCGCCAGCAGCTTGGCCGGGGACAGGGGTTCACCCCTCCACTTT. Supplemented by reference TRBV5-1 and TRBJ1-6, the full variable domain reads KAGVTQTPRYLIKTRGQQVTLSCSPISGHRSVSWYQQTPGQGLQFLFEYFSETQRNKGNFPGRFSGRQFSNSRSEMNVSTLELGDSALYLCASSLAGDRGSPLHFGNGTRLTVT.

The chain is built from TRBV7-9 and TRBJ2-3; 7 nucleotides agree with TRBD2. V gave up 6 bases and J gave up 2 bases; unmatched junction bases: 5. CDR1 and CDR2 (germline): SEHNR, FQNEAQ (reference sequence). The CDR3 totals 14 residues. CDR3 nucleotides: TGTGCCAGCAGAGTAGCGGGTCTCACAGATACGCAGTATTTT. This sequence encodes CASRVAGLTDTQYF.

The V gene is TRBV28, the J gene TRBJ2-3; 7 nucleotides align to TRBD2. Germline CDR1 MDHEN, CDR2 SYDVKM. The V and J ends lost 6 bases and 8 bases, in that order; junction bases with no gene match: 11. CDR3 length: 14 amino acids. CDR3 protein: CASSPRAGPGTQYF. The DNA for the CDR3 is TGTGCCAGCAGCCCACGAGCGGGACCGGGTACGCAGTATTTT.